A selection of T cell receptor beta chains follows, all from one sample in a study of CD4 T cells in relation to SARS-CoV-2 and coronaviruses. Sequencing was performed with immunoSEQ multiplex PCR; in TCRdb, only in-frame clones are kept and a portion is missing. The table lists 15,000 to 20,000 clones, 70% to 90% of them singletons. Which antigens these TCRs recognize remains unknown. Input material: CD4+ T cells from PBMCs, cultured in vitro. The receptor source for this set is a human donor in good health. Each CDR3 is given with its conserved first and last residue. The order of the fields is D gene, J gene, clone size, V gene, CDR3 protein, CDR3 DNA. The D gene is left open where the match is weak. Only some rows state a clone size, as once, few, many or a class for expanded clones.

d_gene: TRBD2; j_gene: TRBJ2-3; abundance: .; v_gene: TRBV5-1; CDR3aa: CASGNSGSWADTQYF; CDR3nt: TGCGCCAGCGGAAATAGCGGGAGTTGGGCAGATACGCAGTATTTT
d_gene: .; j_gene: TRBJ2-5; abundance: .; v_gene: TRBV5-5; CDR3aa: CASSSQTTGQETQYF; CDR3nt: TGTGCCAGCAGCTCGCAAACGACAGGTCAAGAGACCCAGTACTTC
d_gene: TRBD2; j_gene: TRBJ2-3; abundance: .; v_gene: TRBV27; CDR3aa: CASSRGLAGGLPDTQYF; CDR3nt: TGTGCCAGCAGTAGGGGACTAGCGGGAGGATTACCAGATACGCAGTATTTT
d_gene: .; j_gene: TRBJ2-7; abundance: .; v_gene: TRBV21-1; CDR3aa: CARIRRTSGSFEQYF; CDR3nt: TGTGCCAGGATCCGGAGGACTAGCGGGAGTTTTGAGCAGTACTTC
d_gene: .; j_gene: TRBJ1-1; abundance: few; v_gene: TRBV18; CDR3aa: CASSPEAAQGPGAFF; CDR3nt: TGTGCCAGCTCGCCAGAGGCAGCACAGGGACCCGGAGCTTTCTTT
d_gene: .; j_gene: TRBJ2-7; abundance: once; v_gene: TRBV3-1/TRBV3-2; CDR3aa: CASSPRTAVGYEQYF; CDR3nt: TGTGCCAGCAGCCCCCGGACAGCAGTTGGCTACGAGCAGTACTTC
d_gene: .; j_gene: TRBJ1-5; abundance: .; v_gene: TRBV7-2; CDR3aa: CASSPFYTGIRQPQHF; CDR3nt: TGTGCCAGCAGCCCCTTTTATACAGGCATCCGTCAGCCCCAGCATTTT
d_gene: .; j_gene: TRBJ2-7; abundance: .; v_gene: TRBV7-2; CDR3aa: CASSLAKDEQYF; CDR3nt: TGTGCCAGCAGCTTAGCGAAGGACGAGCAGTACTTC
d_gene: TRBD1; j_gene: TRBJ2-7; abundance: few; v_gene: TRBV14; CDR3aa: CASSHSDRARDEQYF; CDR3nt: TGTGCCAGCAGCCACTCCGACAGGGCGAGGGACGAGCAGTACTTC
d_gene: TRBD1; j_gene: TRBJ2-7; abundance: .; v_gene: TRBV9; CDR3aa: CASSGQGYEQYF; CDR3nt: TGTGCCAGCAGCGGACAGGGTTACGAGCAGTACTTC
d_gene: .; j_gene: TRBJ1-1; abundance: .; v_gene: TRBV7-9; CDR3aa: CASSWEGQTEAFF; CDR3nt: TGTGCCAGCAGCTGGGAGGGGCAAACTGAAGCTTTCTTT
d_gene: .; j_gene: TRBJ2-5; abundance: .; v_gene: TRBV5-4; CDR3aa: CASSIPTGSQETQYF; CDR3nt: TGTGCCAGCAGCATCCCGACAGGATCCCAAGAGACCCAGTACTTC
d_gene: .; j_gene: TRBJ1-1; abundance: .; v_gene: TRBV30; CDR3aa: CAWTPSGKNTEAFF; CDR3nt: TGTGCCTGGACTCCATCGGGAAAGAACACTGAAGCTTTCTTT
d_gene: TRBD1; j_gene: TRBJ1-2; abundance: .; v_gene: TRBV25-1; CDR3aa: CASSEWAGQGGGYTF; CDR3nt: TGTGCCAGCAGTGAATGGGCGGGACAGGGAGGAGGCTACACCTTC
d_gene: TRBD2; j_gene: TRBJ2-7; abundance: .; v_gene: TRBV7-9; CDR3aa: CASSPRTSGTYEQYF; CDR3nt: TGTGCCAGCAGCCCGCGGACTAGCGGGACGTACGAGCAGTACTTC
d_gene: .; j_gene: TRBJ2-1; abundance: .; v_gene: TRBV11-1; CDR3aa: CASSLGGLGEQFF; CDR3nt: TGTGCCAGCAGCTTAGGGGGCCTGGGTGAGCAGTTCTTC
d_gene: TRBD2; j_gene: TRBJ2-1; abundance: .; v_gene: TRBV11-2; CDR3aa: CASSLELAGGYNEQFF; CDR3nt: TGTGCCAGCAGCTTAGAACTAGCGGGGGGCTACAATGAGCAGTTCTTC
d_gene: .; j_gene: TRBJ2-5; abundance: once; v_gene: TRBV6-5; CDR3aa: CASGLRAREETQYF; CDR3nt: TGTGCCAGCGGGCTCAGGGCGAGGGAAGAGACCCAGTACTTC
d_gene: TRBD2; j_gene: TRBJ2-3; abundance: .; v_gene: TRBV5-1; CDR3aa: CASSFLLGRAGTDTQYF; CDR3nt: TGCGCCAGCAGCTTCCTGCTCGGGAGGGCCGGCACAGATACGCAGTATTTT
d_gene: .; j_gene: TRBJ1-1; abundance: .; v_gene: TRBV21-1; CDR3aa: CASRAITEAFF; CDR3nt: TGTGCCAGCCGAGCCATCACTGAAGCTTTCTTT
d_gene: .; j_gene: TRBJ2-1; abundance: .; v_gene: TRBV10-3; CDR3aa: CAISDPYNEQFF; CDR3nt: TGTGCCATCAGTGACCCATACAATGAGCAGTTCTTC
d_gene: TRBD1; j_gene: TRBJ1-2; abundance: .; v_gene: TRBV29-1; CDR3aa: CSVDGPGGYGYTF; CDR3nt: TGCAGCGTTGACGGGCCAGGGGGCTATGGCTACACCTTC
d_gene: TRBD1; j_gene: TRBJ1-2; abundance: .; v_gene: TRBV19; CDR3aa: CASSRDRGHDGYTF; CDR3nt: TGTGCCAGTAGTAGGGACAGGGGGCATGATGGCTACACCTTC
d_gene: TRBD2; j_gene: TRBJ2-1; abundance: once; v_gene: TRBV7-9; CDR3aa: CASSLEGGRAGQEQFF; CDR3nt: TGTGCCAGCAGCTTAGAAGGCGGGAGGGCCGGGCAAGAGCAGTTCTTC
d_gene: .; j_gene: TRBJ2-3; abundance: .; v_gene: TRBV5-4; CDR3aa: CASSPGRVRVADTQYF; CDR3nt: TGTGCCAGCAGCCCGGGCAGGGTCCGTGTTGCAGATACGCAGTATTTT
d_gene: .; j_gene: TRBJ1-1; abundance: few; v_gene: TRBV3-1/TRBV3-2; CDR3aa: CASSQSGTEAFF; CDR3nt: TGTGCCAGCAGCCAGTCGGGGACTGAAGCTTTCTTT
d_gene: TRBD2; j_gene: TRBJ2-2; abundance: .; v_gene: TRBV4-2; CDR3aa: CASSLTGTSGANTGELFF; CDR3nt: TGTGCCAGCAGCCTAACCGGGACTAGCGGGGCGAACACCGGGGAGCTGTTTTTT
d_gene: .; j_gene: TRBJ1-4; abundance: once; v_gene: TRBV5-1; CDR3aa: CASSPLGGANEKLFF; CDR3nt: TGCGCCAGCAGCCCGCTGGGCGGGGCTAATGAAAAACTGTTTTTT
d_gene: .; j_gene: TRBJ1-3; abundance: .; v_gene: TRBV28; CDR3aa: CASSLATNSGNTIYF; CDR3nt: TGTGCCAGCAGTTTGGCGACCAACTCTGGAAACACCATATATTTT
d_gene: .; j_gene: TRBJ2-7; abundance: few; v_gene: TRBV7-8; CDR3aa: CASSTRDGSYEQYF; CDR3nt: TGTGCCAGCAGCACCCGGGACGGCTCCTACGAGCAGTACTTC
d_gene: .; j_gene: TRBJ2-7; abundance: .; v_gene: TRBV7-2; CDR3aa: CASSLAMPVEQYF; CDR3nt: TGTGCCAGCAGCTTAGCTATGCCGGTCGAGCAGTACTTC
d_gene: TRBD1; j_gene: TRBJ1-6; abundance: few; v_gene: TRBV7-2; CDR3aa: CASSLEGTGGSSYNSPLHF; CDR3nt: TGTGCCAGCAGCTTAGAGGGGACAGGGGGGAGCTCCTATAATTCACCCCTCCACTTT
d_gene: TRBD2; j_gene: TRBJ2-3; abundance: .; v_gene: TRBV7-3; CDR3aa: CASSPTSGRTDTQYF; CDR3nt: TGTGCCAGCAGCCCGACTAGCGGGAGAACAGATACGCAGTATTTT
d_gene: .; j_gene: TRBJ1-2; abundance: .; v_gene: TRBV5-6; CDR3aa: CASSLGRPASYTF; CDR3nt: TGTGCCAGCAGCTTGGGACGGCCGGCCAGCTACACCTTC
d_gene: TRBD2; j_gene: TRBJ2-1; abundance: .; v_gene: TRBV7-2; CDR3aa: CASSLGLAGYNEQFF; CDR3nt: TGTGCCAGCAGCTTAGGACTAGCGGGGTACAATGAGCAGTTCTTC
d_gene: .; j_gene: TRBJ1-1; abundance: .; v_gene: TRBV9; CDR3aa: CASSEGVDTEAFF; CDR3nt: TGTGCCAGCAGCGAAGGGGTTGACACTGAAGCTTTCTTT
d_gene: .; j_gene: TRBJ1-1; abundance: .; v_gene: TRBV4-3; CDR3aa: CASSQAGTRTFF; CDR3nt: TGCGCCAGCAGCCAAGCCGGTACGAGGACTTTCTTT
d_gene: TRBD1; j_gene: TRBJ1-2; abundance: .; v_gene: TRBV2; CDR3aa: CASRRTGFLYGYTF; CDR3nt: TGTGCCAGCAGGAGGACAGGGTTCCTCTATGGCTACACCTTC
d_gene: .; j_gene: TRBJ2-1; abundance: .; v_gene: TRBV29-1; CDR3aa: CSGRVRGLRDEQFF; CDR3nt: TGCAGCGGTCGCGTCAGGGGCTTGAGGGATGAGCAGTTCTTC
d_gene: TRBD2; j_gene: TRBJ2-3; abundance: .; v_gene: TRBV7-2; CDR3aa: CASSLRLAGSTDTQYF; CDR3nt: TGTGCCAGCAGCTTAAGACTAGCGGGAAGCACAGATACGCAGTATTTT
d_gene: .; j_gene: TRBJ1-1; abundance: .; v_gene: TRBV3-1/TRBV3-2; CDR3aa: CASSSPLSEAFF; CDR3nt: TGTGCCAGCAGCTCGCCTCTGTCGGAAGCTTTCTTT
d_gene: .; j_gene: TRBJ2-5; abundance: medium-sized; v_gene: TRBV9; CDR3aa: CASSQQPGAQETQYF; CDR3nt: TGTGCCAGCAGCCAACAACCAGGCGCCCAAGAGACCCAGTACTTC
d_gene: TRBD1; j_gene: TRBJ2-5; abundance: .; v_gene: TRBV19; CDR3aa: CASSISGGQETQYF; CDR3nt: TGTGCCAGTAGTATCTCAGGGGGCCAAGAGACCCAGTACTTC
d_gene: .; j_gene: TRBJ1-2; abundance: few; v_gene: TRBV19; CDR3aa: CASSRGDGYTF; CDR3nt: TGTGCCAGTAGCCGAGGAGATGGCTACACCTTC
d_gene: .; j_gene: TRBJ2-2; abundance: .; v_gene: TRBV9; CDR3aa: CASSVPAFRPDTGELFF; CDR3nt: TGTGCCAGCAGCGTACCTGCCTTCCGCCCGGACACCGGGGAGCTGTTTTTT
d_gene: TRBD1; j_gene: TRBJ2-2; abundance: once; v_gene: TRBV9; CDR3aa: CASSVEGQGGTGELFF; CDR3nt: TGTGCCAGCAGCGTAGAGGGACAGGGGGGCACCGGGGAGCTGTTTTTT
d_gene: TRBD1; j_gene: TRBJ1-1; abundance: .; v_gene: TRBV2; CDR3aa: CASRDRGLEAFF; CDR3nt: TGTGCCAGCAGGGACAGGGGGCTTGAAGCTTTCTTT
d_gene: TRBD1; j_gene: TRBJ2-7; abundance: .; v_gene: TRBV5-4; CDR3aa: CASSSGGLTYEQYF; CDR3nt: TGTGCCAGCAGCTCAGGGGGTTTAACCTACGAGCAGTACTTC
d_gene: .; j_gene: TRBJ2-1; abundance: .; v_gene: TRBV11-3; CDR3aa: CASSLNGYNEQFF; CDR3nt: TGTGCCAGCAGCTTAAACGGCTACAATGAGCAGTTCTTC
d_gene: .; j_gene: TRBJ2-7; abundance: .; v_gene: TRBV3-1/TRBV3-2; CDR3aa: CASSQWGGGGLSYEQYF; CDR3nt: TGTGCCAGCAGCCAGTGGGGTGGGGGAGGCCTATCCTACGAGCAGTACTTC
d_gene: .; j_gene: TRBJ2-5; abundance: .; v_gene: TRBV5-1; CDR3aa: CASSLGQVETQYF; CDR3nt: TGCGCCAGCAGCTTGGGTCAGGTAGAGACCCAGTACTTC
d_gene: .; j_gene: TRBJ1-2; abundance: .; v_gene: TRBV7-2; CDR3aa: CASSLERRSGYTF; CDR3nt: TGTGCCAGCAGCTTAGAACGGAGATCCGGCTACACCTTC
d_gene: .; j_gene: TRBJ2-6; abundance: few; v_gene: TRBV6-6; CDR3aa: CAACPSLSGANVLTF; CDR3nt: TGTGCAGCATGCCCTTCCCTCTCTGGGGCCAACGTCCTGACTTTC
d_gene: .; j_gene: TRBJ1-2; abundance: .; v_gene: TRBV5-6; CDR3aa: CASSFQTGSYGYTF; CDR3nt: TGTGCCAGCAGTTTTCAGACAGGTAGCTATGGCTACACCTTC
d_gene: TRBD1; j_gene: TRBJ1-2; abundance: .; v_gene: TRBV12-3/TRBV12-4; CDR3aa: CASSVQGYGYTF; CDR3nt: TGTGCCAGCAGCGTACAGGGGTATGGCTACACCTTC
d_gene: .; j_gene: TRBJ2-7; abundance: .; v_gene: TRBV12-3/TRBV12-4; CDR3aa: CASSLDSYEQYF; CDR3nt: TGTGCCAGCAGTCTGGACAGTTACGAGCAGTACTTC
d_gene: .; j_gene: TRBJ2-5; abundance: .; v_gene: TRBV7-6; CDR3aa: CASSLDLVSGDQETQYF; CDR3nt: TGTGCCAGCAGCTTAGACCTAGTGTCGGGGGATCAAGAGACCCAGTACTTC